Below, 21 T cell receptor beta chains from the same sample are listed, as sequenced in a study of blood T cell repertoires in COVID-19 (dated by TCRdb to 2020 to 2022). The library came from the immunoSEQ multiplex PCR assay. TCRdb's version of the immuneACCESS table is confined to in-frame rearrangements and falls short of the full clone set. An unresolved V gene accounts for under half of the shortfall where checked; the remainder is of unknown origin. Recorded for this sample are a few hundred thousand clones; more than 70% of them occurred a single time. The top ten clones comprise approximately 1.2% of the sample. The material sequenced was PBMCs or T cells enriched from blood (not recorded which). All receptors derive from a young woman who had recovered from COVID-19.

V is TRBV29-1 and J is TRBJ2-2; 8 positions match TRBD1. V shed 6 bases and J 7 bases; nucleotides not matched to a gene: 13. Per the germline V gene, CDR1 is SQVTM and CDR2 is ANQGSEA. CDR3 length: 15 amino acids. CDR3 nucleotides: TGCAGCGTCGACACACAGGGGGGTCAAGGCGGGGAGCTGTTTTTT. Its translation: CSVDTQGGQGGELFF.

The V gene is TRBV5-4, the J gene TRBJ1-2; TRBD1 might be the D (5 bases). The CDR3 extends over 13 amino acids. Germline V CDR1 and CDR2: SGHNT, YYREEE (reference sequence). Trimming removed 0 bases from V and 6 bases from J, with 9 bases in between. Here the CDR3 DNA reads TGTGCCAGCAGCTTGGCAGGGACTCATGGCTACACCTTC. It is translated as CASSLAGTHGYTF. Variable domain in full (rest from reference TRBV5-4 and TRBJ1-2): ETGVTQSPTHLIKTRGQQVTLRCSSQSGHNTVSWYQQALGQGPQFIFQYYREEENGRGNFPPRFSGLQFPNYSSELNVNALELDDSALYLCASSLAGTHGYTFGSGTRLTVV.

The chain joins TRBV7-9 to TRBJ2-3, with TRBD1 identical over 8 bases. This CDR3 has 16 amino acids. Germline values: CDR1 SEHNR, CDR2 FQNEAQ (reference sequence). The J segment lost 2 bases and the V segment lost 0 bases, leaving 4 bases of the junction unmatched. CDR3 region: CASSLALDRDTDTQYF. The CDR3, as DNA: TGTGCCAGCAGCTTAGCTCTGGACAGGGACACAGATACGCAGTATTTT.

As for this clone: A much larger clone lies a single base off, so this may be a read error. V usage is TRBV11-3 and J usage is TRBJ2-2, with 7 bases that match TRBD1. J lost 6 bases, V lost 5 bases, and 0 bases had no gene match. Germline V gene data show CDR1 as SGHNT and CDR2 as YENEEA. There are 12 residues in the CDR3. The CDR3 is CASSQGAGELFF. The CDR3 DNA follows: TGTGCCAGCAGCCAGGGGGCCGGGGAGCTGTTTTTT.

The chain recombines TRBV28 with TRBJ2-7; possibly TRBD2 for D (6 bases). Germline V gives CDR1 MDHEN, CDR2 SYDVKM. The ends were cut back, 2 bases at V and 2 bases at J, with 10 bases in the middle. The CDR3 has 14 amino acids. DNA for the CDR3: TGTGCCAGCAGTTTAGGCGGGATCACCTACGAGCAGTACTTC. It codes for CASSLGGITYEQYF.

The J gene is TRBJ2-7, the V gene TRBV19, with D perhaps TRBD1 (6 bases). Germline V gene sequence: CDR1 LNHDA, CDR2 SQIVND (reference sequence). This CDR3 contains 14 residues. V lost 5 bases and J 0 bases, leaving 11 bases between the germline ends. CDR3 region: CASSSRDTSYEQYF. CDR3 bases: TGTGCCAGTAGTTCTCGGGACACCTCCTACGAGCAGTACTTC.

The CDR3 sequence: CASSYSRGTSNSPLHF. The CDR3 DNA is TGTGCCAGCAGTTACTCCAGGGGGACGTCTAATTCACCCCTCCACTTT. V usage is TRBV6-5 and J usage is TRBJ1-6; 7 nucleotides align to TRBD1. This CDR3 has 16 amino acids. Looked up from germline, CDR1 is MNHEY and CDR2 is SVGAGI. J gave up 6 bases and V 0 bases, and 5 bases lay outside the gene matches.

This rearrangement joins TRBV14 to TRBJ2-3; a possible D gene is TRBD2 (6 bases). The V end lost 6 bases, the J end lost 6 bases, and 19 bases lay between the germline ends. The CDR3 is 15 residues long. Per the germline V gene, CDR1 is SGHDN and CDR2 is FVKESK. The CDR3 DNA follows: TGTGCCAGCAGTTACCAGAGCGGGCGCCCGGATACGCAGTATTTT. This encodes CASSYQSGRPDTQYF.

The rearrangement joins TRBV30 to TRBJ1-2, with D unclear. With 0 bases removed from V and 1 base from J, the gap between germline ends came to 9 bases. Germline V gene data show CDR1 as GTSNPN and CDR2 as SVGIG (reference sequence). This CDR3 region has 14 residues. The CDR3 sequence: CAWSVQVLNYGYTF. In DNA, the CDR3 is TGTGCCTGGAGTGTCCAGGTTCTTAACTATGGCTACACCTTC.

The chain couples TRBV6-2 or TRBV6-3 to TRBJ1-2; D is unclear. The CDR3 runs to 15 residues. V shed 0 bases and J shed 4 bases, with 12 bases lying between them. Looked up from germline, CDR1 is MNHEY and CDR2 is SVGEGT. The CDR3 region is CASSYSMIPGYGYTF. For the CDR3, the DNA is TGTGCCAGCAGTTACTCGATGATCCCCGGCTATGGCTACACCTTC.

The genes are TRBV5-6 and TRBJ1-1; TRBD1 is a possible D gene (5 bases). Trimming took 4 bases from V and 4 from J, leaving 8 bases between them. Germline V lookup: CDR1 SGHDT, CDR2 YYEEEE. This CDR3 region has 12 residues. CDR3 sequence: CASSRQSTEAFF. The CDR3 DNA sequence: TGTGCCAGCAGCCGACAGTCCACTGAAGCTTTCTTT.

This rearrangement joins TRBV18 to TRBJ2-7; D is perhaps TRBD2 (6 bases). CDR3 length equals 12 residues. Germline V gene sequence: CDR1 KGHSH, CDR2 LQKENI. V lost 0 bases to trimming and J lost 6 bases, with 6 bases between them. CDR3 DNA: TGTGCCAGCTCACCACCGGAGGGCGAGCAGTACTTC. Residues: CASSPPEGEQYF.

The V gene is TRBV9, the J gene TRBJ2-1; tentative D call: TRBD1 (6 bases). Germline V gene lookup returns CDR1 SGDLS and CDR2 YYNGEE. There are 17 residues in the CDR3. Trimming cost V 4 bases and J 5 bases, with 22 bases left between them. DNA for the CDR3: TGTGCCAGCAGCCTCCACCTTTTGGACAGAGAAAACAATGAGCAGTTCTTC. Translation gives CASSLHLLDRENNEQFF.

The chain links TRBV19 to TRBJ2-7; tentative D call: TRBD2 (6 bases). V shed 0 bases and J shed 6 bases, with 21 bases lying between them. The length of the CDR3 is 17 residues. Germline assignment: CDR1 LNHDA and CDR2 SQIVND (reference sequence). The CDR3 DNA is TGTGCCAGTAGTATAGATCCAGCGGCTAGCGCGGCGGGCGAGCAGTACTTC. Encoded protein: CASSIDPAASAAGEQYF.

This clone was detected only once. The chain has TRBV10-2 and TRBJ1-5; D remains unclear. The CDR3 loop spans 13 amino acids. With 0 bases removed from V and 6 bases from J, the gap between germline ends came to 6 bases. From germline, CDR1 is WSHSY and CDR2 SAAADI. The CDR3 sequence: CASSESGVQPQHF. In DNA, the CDR3 is TGCGCCAGCAGTGAGTCTGGAGTTCAGCCCCAGCATTTT.

This chain uses TRBV10-3 with TRBJ2-2; 7 bases fit TRBD1. The CDR3 has 14 amino acids. Looked up from germline, CDR1 is ENHRY and CDR2 is SYGVKD. V was pared by 11 bases and J by 4 bases, with 10 bases of the junction left unmatched. The CDR3 loop is CASRDSLLTGELFF. In nucleotides, the CDR3 is TGTGCCTCCCGGGACAGCCTCCTCACCGGGGAGCTGTTTTTT.

Regarding this clone: Other DNA variants within this sample encode the same CDR3. V usage is TRBV29-1 and J usage is TRBJ1-1; 8 bases fit TRBD1. The V gene's germline CDR1 is SQVTM and CDR2 ANQGSEA. This CDR3 comprises 14 residues. The V segment lost 6 bases and the J segment 0 bases; nucleotides outside the gene matches: 6. The CDR3: CSVDRGGMNTEAFF. The CDR3 nucleotides read TGCAGCGTCGACAGGGGTGGGATGAACACTGAAGCTTTCTTT. Full variable domain (missing parts from reference TRBV29-1 and TRBJ1-1): SAVISQKPSRDICQRGTSLTIQCQVDSQVTMMFWYRQQPGQSLTLIATANQGSEATYESGFVIDKFPISRPNLTFSTLTVSNMSPEDSSIYLCSVDRGGMNTEAFFGQGTRLTVV.

The gene calls are TRBV10-3 and TRBJ2-1; the D is unclear. Germline V gene sequence: CDR1 ENHRY, CDR2 SYGVKD. There are 13 residues in the CDR3. V was shortened by 4 bases and J by 5 bases, with 9 bases between the two germline ends. This chain's CDR3 is CAISALENNEQFF. CDR3 bases: TGTGCCATCAGTGCTTTAGAGAACAATGAGCAGTTCTTC.

This rearrangement joins TRBV29-1 to TRBJ2-2, with a weak D call TRBD2 (6 bases). CDR1 SQVTM and CDR2 ANQGSEA come from the germline V gene. The germline V and J ends were trimmed by 4 bases and 0 bases, with 18 bases remaining between them. The CDR3 length is 17 residues. The CDR3 nucleotides are TGCAGCGTTGCGGGACTTACGGGATCCGCGAACACCGGGGAGCTGTTTTTT. Protein product: CSVAGLTGSANTGELFF.

In regard to this clone: Additional DNA sequences in this sample encode the identical CDR3. CDR3 amino acids: CASSVVPDGVSGNTIYF. DNA of the CDR3: TGTGCCAGCAGCGTGGTGCCCGACGGGGTCTCTGGAAACACCATATATTTT. J is TRBJ1-3 and V is TRBV9; D ambiguous. Between the trimmed V and J ends, which lost 2 bases and 0 bases, there was a span of 15 bases. The CDR3 consists of 17 residues. CDR1 and CDR2 (germline): SGDLS, YYNGEE.

The rearrangement uses TRBV4-1 and TRBJ1-2; maybe TRBD1 (5 bases). From germline, CDR1 is MGHRA and CDR2 YSYEKL. Deletions cut 4 bases from V and 0 bases from J, with 21 bases between. The CDR3 is made up of 18 amino acids. For the CDR3, the DNA is TGCGCCAGCAGCCGCCCGGCGCGGGGACGGATAGCTAACTATGGCTACACCTTC. Its protein is CASSRPARGRIANYGYTF.